This T cell receptor (beta chain) is from a study of shared clonotypes between healthy human individuals. The donors, healthy adults who were HIV-negative, had experienced no recent acute infections or vaccinations. Several immunoSEQ plates held equal portions of the genomic DNA taken from each subset. Assay: immunoSEQ multiplex PCR; the TCRdb copy retains only in-frame clones and omits some. This table holds 850,000 to 1,100,000 clones, about 72% found once. CDR3 length: 13 residues. Deletions cut 9 bases from V and 4 bases from J, with 12 bases between. CDR1 and CDR2 (germline): LNHDA, SQIVND (reference sequence).

The sample taken for sequencing was memory CD4+ T cells from PBMCs. Subset: CD45RA-negative fraction. The chain has TRBV19 and TRBJ1-4; a possible D gene is TRBD1 (6 bases). The receptor's source is a young man in good health. Some clones in this sample may be carry-over from other donors' samples. The CDR3 nucleotides read TGTGCCAGCTCGGACAGATTTAATGAAAAACTGTTTTTT. This codes for CASSDRFNEKLFF.